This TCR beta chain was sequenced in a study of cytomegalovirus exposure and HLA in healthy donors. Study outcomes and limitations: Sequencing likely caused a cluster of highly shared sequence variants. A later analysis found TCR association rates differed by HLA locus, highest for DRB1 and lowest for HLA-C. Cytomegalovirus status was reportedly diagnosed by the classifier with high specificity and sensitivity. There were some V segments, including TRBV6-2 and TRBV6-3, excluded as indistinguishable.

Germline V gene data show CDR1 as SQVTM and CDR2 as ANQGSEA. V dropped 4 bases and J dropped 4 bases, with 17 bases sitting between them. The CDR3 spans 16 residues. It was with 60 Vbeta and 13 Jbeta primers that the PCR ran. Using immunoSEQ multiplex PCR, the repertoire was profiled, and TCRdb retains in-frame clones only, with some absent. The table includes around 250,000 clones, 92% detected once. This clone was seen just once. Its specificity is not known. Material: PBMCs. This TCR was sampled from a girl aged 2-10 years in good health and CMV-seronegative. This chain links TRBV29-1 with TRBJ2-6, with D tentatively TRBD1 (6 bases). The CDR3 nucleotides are TGCAGCGTTGGCACACAGGGAGCTTCCGGGGCCAACGTCCTGACTTTC. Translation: CSVGTQGASGANVLTF.